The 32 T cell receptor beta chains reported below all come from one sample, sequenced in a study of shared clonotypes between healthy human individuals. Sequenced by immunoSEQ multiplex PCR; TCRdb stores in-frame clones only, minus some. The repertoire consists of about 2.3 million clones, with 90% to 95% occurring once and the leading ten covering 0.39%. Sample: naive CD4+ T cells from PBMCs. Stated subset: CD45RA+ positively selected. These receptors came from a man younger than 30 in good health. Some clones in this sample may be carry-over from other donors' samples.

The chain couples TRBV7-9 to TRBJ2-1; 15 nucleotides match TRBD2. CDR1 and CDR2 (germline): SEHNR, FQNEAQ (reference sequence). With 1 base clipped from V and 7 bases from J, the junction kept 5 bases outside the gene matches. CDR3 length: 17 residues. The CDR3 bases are TGTGCCAGCAGCTTAGTGCGGACTAGCGGGAGGGCTAATGAGCAGTTCTTC. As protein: CASSLVRTSGRANEQFF.

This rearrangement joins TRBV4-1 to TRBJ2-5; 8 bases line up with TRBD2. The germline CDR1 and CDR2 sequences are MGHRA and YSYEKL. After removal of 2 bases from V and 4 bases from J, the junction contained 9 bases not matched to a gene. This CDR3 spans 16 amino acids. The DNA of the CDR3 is TGCGCCAGCAGCCAAAGTCGGCCAGCGGGAGTAGAGACCCAGTACTTC. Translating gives CASSQSRPAGVETQYF.

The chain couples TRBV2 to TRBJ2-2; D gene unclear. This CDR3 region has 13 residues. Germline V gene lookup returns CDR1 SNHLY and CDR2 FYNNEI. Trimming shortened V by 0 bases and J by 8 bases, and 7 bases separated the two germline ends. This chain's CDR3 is CASSEALTGELFF. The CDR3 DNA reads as TGTGCCAGCAGTGAAGCCCTCACTGGGGAGCTGTTTTTT.

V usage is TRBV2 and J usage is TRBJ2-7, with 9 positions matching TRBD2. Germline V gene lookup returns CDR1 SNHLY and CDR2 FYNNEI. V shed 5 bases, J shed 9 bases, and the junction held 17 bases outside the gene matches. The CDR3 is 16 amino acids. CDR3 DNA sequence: TGTGCCAGCAGTACGTTACCGGGACTAGCTATCCGGGGGCAGTACTTC. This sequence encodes CASSTLPGLAIRGQYF.

CDR3 loop: CASKLPGTTFGKLFF. CDR3 coding DNA: TGTGCCAGCAAACTCCCCGGGACAACCTTCGGGAAACTGTTTTTT. The V gene is TRBV6-1, the J gene TRBJ1-4, with a possible D match to TRBD1 (6 bases). CDR1 and CDR2 from the germline V gene are MNHNS and SASEGT. CDR3 length: 15 amino acids. Trimming left V 7 bases short and J 11 bases short, with 23 bases between.

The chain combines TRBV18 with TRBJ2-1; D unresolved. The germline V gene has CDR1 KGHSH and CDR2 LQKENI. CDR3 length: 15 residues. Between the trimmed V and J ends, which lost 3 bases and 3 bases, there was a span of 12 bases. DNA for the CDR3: TGTGCCAGCTCACCCCGCCGACCCCACTACAATGAGCAGTTCTTC. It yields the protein CASSPRRPHYNEQFF.

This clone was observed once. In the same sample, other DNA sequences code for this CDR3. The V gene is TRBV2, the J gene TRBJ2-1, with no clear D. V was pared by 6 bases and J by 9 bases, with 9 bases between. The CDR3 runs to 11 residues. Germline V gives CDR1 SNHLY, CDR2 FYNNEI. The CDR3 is CASRSAGEQFF. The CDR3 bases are TGTGCCAGCAGGTCAGCTGGTGAGCAGTTCTTC. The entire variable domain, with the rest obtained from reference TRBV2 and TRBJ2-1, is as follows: EPEVTQTPSHQVTQMGQEVILRCVPISNHLYFYWYRQILGQKVEFLVSFYNNEISEKSEIFDDQFSVERPDGSNFTLKIRSTKLEDSAMYFCASRSAGEQFFGPGTRLTVL.

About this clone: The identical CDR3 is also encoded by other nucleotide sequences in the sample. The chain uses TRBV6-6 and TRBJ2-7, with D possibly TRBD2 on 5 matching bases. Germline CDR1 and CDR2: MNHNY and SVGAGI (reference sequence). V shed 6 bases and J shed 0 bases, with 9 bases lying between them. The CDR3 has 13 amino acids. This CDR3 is CASSTGNSYEQYF. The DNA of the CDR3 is TGTGCCAGCAGCACGGGGAACTCCTACGAGCAGTACTTC.

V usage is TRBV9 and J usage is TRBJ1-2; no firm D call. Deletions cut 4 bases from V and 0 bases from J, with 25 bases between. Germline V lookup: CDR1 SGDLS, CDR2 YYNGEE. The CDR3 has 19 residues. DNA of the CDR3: TGTGCCAGCAGCCACTCTCGGGCAGGCCAGCCCACTTCTAACTATGGCTACACCTTC. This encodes CASSHSRAGQPTSNYGYTF.

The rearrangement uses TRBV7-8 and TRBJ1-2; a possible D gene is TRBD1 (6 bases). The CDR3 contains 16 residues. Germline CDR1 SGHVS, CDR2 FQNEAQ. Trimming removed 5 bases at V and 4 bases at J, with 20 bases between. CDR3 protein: CASSQWGRQDVYGYTF. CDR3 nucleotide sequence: TGTGCCAGCAGCCAGTGGGGGCGGCAGGACGTCTATGGCTACACCTTC.

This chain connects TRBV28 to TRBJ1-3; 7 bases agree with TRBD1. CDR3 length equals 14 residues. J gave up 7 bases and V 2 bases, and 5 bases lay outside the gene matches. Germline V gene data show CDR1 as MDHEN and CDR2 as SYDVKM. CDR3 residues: CASSLVAGGNTIYF. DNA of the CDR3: TGTGCCAGCAGTTTAGTGGCAGGGGGGAACACCATATATTTT.

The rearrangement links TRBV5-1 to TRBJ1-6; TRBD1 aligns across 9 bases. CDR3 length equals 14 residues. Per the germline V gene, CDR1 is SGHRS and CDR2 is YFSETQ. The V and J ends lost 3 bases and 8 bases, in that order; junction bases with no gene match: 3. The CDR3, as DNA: TGCGCCAGCAGCTGGGGACAGGGTGATTCACCCCTCCACTTT. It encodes CASSWGQGDSPLHF.

As DNA, the CDR3 is TGTGCCAGCAGCGTAGAGGTGCGCCCGAGCTCCTACAATGAGCAGTTCTTC. Its protein product is CASSVEVRPSSYNEQFF. The rearrangement joins TRBV9 to TRBJ2-1, with unresolved D. The CDR3 is 17 residues long. V was pared by 0 bases and J by 0 bases, with 13 bases between. The germline CDR1 and CDR2 sequences are SGDLS and YYNGEE.

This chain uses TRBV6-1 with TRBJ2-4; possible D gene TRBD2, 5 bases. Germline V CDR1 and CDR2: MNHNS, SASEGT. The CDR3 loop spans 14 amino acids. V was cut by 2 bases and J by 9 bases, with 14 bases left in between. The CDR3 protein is CASSELGTAGIQYF. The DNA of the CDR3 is TGTGCCAGCAGTGAACTCGGCACGGCGGGCATTCAGTACTTC.

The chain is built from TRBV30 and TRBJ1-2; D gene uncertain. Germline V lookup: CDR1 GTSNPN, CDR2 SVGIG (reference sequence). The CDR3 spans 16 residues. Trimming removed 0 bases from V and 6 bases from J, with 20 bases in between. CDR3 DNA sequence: TGTGCCTGGAGTGTACTCTGGCCGCGGAAAAGTAATGGCTACACCTTC. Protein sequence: CAWSVLWPRKSNGYTF.

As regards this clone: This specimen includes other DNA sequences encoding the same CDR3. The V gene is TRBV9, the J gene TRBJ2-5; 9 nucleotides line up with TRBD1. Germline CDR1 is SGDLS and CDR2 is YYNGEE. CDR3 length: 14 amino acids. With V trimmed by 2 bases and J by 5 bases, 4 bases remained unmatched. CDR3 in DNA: TGTGCCAGCAGCGTGGACAGGGGTGGGGAGACCCAGTACTTC. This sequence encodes CASSVDRGGETQYF.

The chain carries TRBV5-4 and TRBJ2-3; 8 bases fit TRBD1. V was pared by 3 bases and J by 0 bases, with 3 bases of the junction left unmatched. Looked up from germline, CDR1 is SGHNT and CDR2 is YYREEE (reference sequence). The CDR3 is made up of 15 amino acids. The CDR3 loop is CASSSNRGSTDTQYF. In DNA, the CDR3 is TGTGCCAGCAGCTCCAACAGGGGGAGCACAGATACGCAGTATTTT.

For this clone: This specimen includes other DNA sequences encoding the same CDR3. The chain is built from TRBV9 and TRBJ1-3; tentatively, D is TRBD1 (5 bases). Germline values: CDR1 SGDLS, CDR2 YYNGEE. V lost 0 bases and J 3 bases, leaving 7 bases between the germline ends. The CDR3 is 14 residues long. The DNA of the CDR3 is TGTGCCAGCAGCGTAGATGGGGGTGGAAACACCATATATTTT. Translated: CASSVDGGGNTIYF. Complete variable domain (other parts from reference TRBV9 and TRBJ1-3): DSGVTQTPKHLITATGQRVTLRCSPRSGDLSVYWYQQSLDQGLQFLIQYYNGEERAKGNILERFSAQQFPDLHSELNLSSLELGDSALYFCASSVDGGGNTIYFGEGSWLTVV.

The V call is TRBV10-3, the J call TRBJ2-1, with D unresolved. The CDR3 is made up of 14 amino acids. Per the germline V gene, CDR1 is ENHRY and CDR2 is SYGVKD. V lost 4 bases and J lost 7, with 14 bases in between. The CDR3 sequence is CAISGDGYSNEQFF. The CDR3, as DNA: TGTGCCATCAGTGGAGACGGATACTCGAATGAGCAGTTCTTC.

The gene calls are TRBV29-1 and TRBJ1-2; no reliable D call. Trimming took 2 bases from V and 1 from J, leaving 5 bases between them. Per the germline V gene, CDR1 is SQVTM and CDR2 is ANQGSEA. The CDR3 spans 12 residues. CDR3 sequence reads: CSVEWGNYGYTF. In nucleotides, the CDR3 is TGCAGCGTTGAATGGGGTAACTATGGCTACACCTTC. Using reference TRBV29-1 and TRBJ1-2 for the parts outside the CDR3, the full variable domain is SAVISQKPSRDICQRGTSLTIQCQVDSQVTMMFWYRQQPGQSLTLIATANQGSEATYESGFVIDKFPISRPNLTFSTLTVSNMSPEDSSIYLCSVEWGNYGYTFGSGTRLTVV.

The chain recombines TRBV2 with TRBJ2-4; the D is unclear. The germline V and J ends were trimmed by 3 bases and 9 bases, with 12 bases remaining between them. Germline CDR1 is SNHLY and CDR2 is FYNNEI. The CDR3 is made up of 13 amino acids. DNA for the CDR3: TGTGCCAGCAGTGAGTTCCCCTCCGGCATTCAGTACTTC. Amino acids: CASSEFPSGIQYF. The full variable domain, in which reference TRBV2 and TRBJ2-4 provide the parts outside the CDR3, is EPEVTQTPSHQVTQMGQEVILRCVPISNHLYFYWYRQILGQKVEFLVSFYNNEISEKSEIFDDQFSVERPDGSNFTLKIRSTKLEDSAMYFCASSEFPSGIQYFGAGTRLSVL.

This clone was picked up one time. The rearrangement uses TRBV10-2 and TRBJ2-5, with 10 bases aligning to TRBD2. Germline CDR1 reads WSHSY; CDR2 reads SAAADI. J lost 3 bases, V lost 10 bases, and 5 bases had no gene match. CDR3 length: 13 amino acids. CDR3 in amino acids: CATRTSGKETQYF. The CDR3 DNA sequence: TGCGCCACCCGGACTAGCGGTAAAGAGACCCAGTACTTC.

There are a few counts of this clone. CDR3 DNA sequence: TGTGCCAGCAGCGCCCATGGGACGGGTGAAGATACGCAGTATTTT. This encodes CASSAHGTGEDTQYF. The chain couples TRBV5-6 to TRBJ2-3; TRBD1 or TRBD2 may be the D gene (5 bases each). Germline CDR1 SGHDT, CDR2 YYEEEE. This CDR3 has 15 residues. Between the trimmed V and J ends, which lost 4 bases and 5 bases, there was a span of 17 bases.

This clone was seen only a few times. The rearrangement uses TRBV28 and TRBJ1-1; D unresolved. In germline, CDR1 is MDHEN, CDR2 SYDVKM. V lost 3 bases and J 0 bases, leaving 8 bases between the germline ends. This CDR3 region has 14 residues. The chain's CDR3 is CASSFDWVNTEAFF. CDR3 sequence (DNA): TGTGCCAGCAGTTTCGACTGGGTGAACACTGAAGCTTTCTTT.

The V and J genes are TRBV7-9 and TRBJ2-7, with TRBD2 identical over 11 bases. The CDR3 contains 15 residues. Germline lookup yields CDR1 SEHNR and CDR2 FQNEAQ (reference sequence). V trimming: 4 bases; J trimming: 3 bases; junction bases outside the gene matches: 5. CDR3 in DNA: TGTGCCAGCAGCTATAGACTAGCGGGGAACTACGAGCAGTACTTC. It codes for CASSYRLAGNYEQYF.

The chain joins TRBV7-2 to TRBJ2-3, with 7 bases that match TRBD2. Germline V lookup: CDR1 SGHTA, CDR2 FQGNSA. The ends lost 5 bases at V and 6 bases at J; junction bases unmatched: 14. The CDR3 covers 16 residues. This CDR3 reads CASSAQAGTMGDTQYF. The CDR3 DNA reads TGTGCCAGCAGCGCTCAAGCGGGAACTATGGGGGATACGCAGTATTTT.

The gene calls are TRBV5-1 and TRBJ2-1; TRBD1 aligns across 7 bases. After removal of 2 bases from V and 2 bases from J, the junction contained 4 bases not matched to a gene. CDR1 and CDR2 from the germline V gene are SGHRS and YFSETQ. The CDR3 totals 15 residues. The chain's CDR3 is CASSFGDSTYNEQFF. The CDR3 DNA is TGCGCCAGCAGCTTCGGGGACAGCACCTACAATGAGCAGTTCTTC.

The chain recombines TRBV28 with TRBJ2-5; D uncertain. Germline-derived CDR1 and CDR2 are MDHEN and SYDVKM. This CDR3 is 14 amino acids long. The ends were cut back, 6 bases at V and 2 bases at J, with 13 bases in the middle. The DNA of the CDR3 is TGTGCCAGCAGGGTCTCCCCCGGACAAGAGACCCAGTACTTC. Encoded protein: CASRVSPGQETQYF.

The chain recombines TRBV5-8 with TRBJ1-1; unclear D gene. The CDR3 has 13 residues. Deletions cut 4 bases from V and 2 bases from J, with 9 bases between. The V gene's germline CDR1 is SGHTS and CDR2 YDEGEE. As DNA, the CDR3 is TGTGCCAGCAGCAACAGCCTAAACACTGAAGCTTTCTTT. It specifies CASSNSLNTEAFF.

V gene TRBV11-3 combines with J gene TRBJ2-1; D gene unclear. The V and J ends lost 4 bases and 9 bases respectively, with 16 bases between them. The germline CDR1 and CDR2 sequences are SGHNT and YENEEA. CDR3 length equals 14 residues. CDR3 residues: CASSSPQRNTEQFF. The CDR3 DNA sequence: TGTGCCAGCAGCTCCCCGCAGAGGAATACTGAGCAGTTCTTC.

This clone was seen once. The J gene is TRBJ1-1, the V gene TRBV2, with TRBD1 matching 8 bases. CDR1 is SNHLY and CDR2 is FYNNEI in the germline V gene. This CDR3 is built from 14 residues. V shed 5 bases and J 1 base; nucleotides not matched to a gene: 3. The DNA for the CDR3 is TGTGCCAGCAGTTACGGGACAGGGAACACTGAAGCTTTCTTT. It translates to CASSYGTGNTEAFF.

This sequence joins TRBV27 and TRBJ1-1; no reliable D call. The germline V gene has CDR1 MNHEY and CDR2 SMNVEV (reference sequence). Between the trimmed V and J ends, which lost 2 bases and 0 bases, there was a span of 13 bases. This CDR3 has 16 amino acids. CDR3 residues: CASSLGVPVMNTEAFF. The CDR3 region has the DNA TGTGCCAGCAGTTTAGGAGTCCCAGTGATGAACACTGAAGCTTTCTTT.